This entry is about one TCR beta chain. Trimming at V came to 3 bases and at J to 4 bases, leaving 5 bases not matched to a gene. The CDR3 runs 14 residues. From germline, CDR1 is ENHRY and CDR2 SYGVKD. This sample stems from a study of technical replicates of blood from several donors. Sequencing used immunoSEQ multiplex PCR; TCRdb keeps in-frame clones, though not all of them. Among some 80,000 clones, approximately 97% were seen once, and the ten largest hold under 0.3%. The chain combines TRBV10-3 with TRBJ2-7; 8 positions match TRBD2. The source of this sequence is a human donor in good health. The sequencing input was T cells isolated from PBMCs. CDR3 in DNA: TGTGCCATCAGTGAAGGCGGGAGGATATACGAGCAGTACTTC. Amino acid sequence: CAISEGGRIYEQYF.